The rows below give T cell receptor beta chains drawn from one sample of a study of cytomegalovirus exposure and HLA in healthy donors. Libraries were prepared by immunoSEQ multiplex PCR; TCRdb keeps only in-frame clonotypes and omits some of them. The table lists approximately 110,000 clones, 70% to 80% of them singletons. The sample taken for sequencing was PBMCs. The receptors were sampled from a man between 45 and 60 years old in good health and CMV-seropositive. The CDR3 runs from the conserved cysteine through the conserved F or W. D genes are given only for firm matches. Size is omitted from some rows. Given values are once, few, many or a class for expanded clones.

clone_size j_call d_call cdr3_length v_call cdr3_nt cdr3_aa
NA TRBJ1-2 TRBD1 12 TRBV7-2 TGTGCCAGCGGAAACTACAGGGGTGGCTACACCTTC CASGNYRGGYTF
NA TRBJ2-5 TRBD2 16 TRBV4-2 TGTGCCAGCAGCCAAGATAGACTAGCGGGAACAGAGACCCAGTACTTC CASSQDRLAGTETQYF
NA TRBJ1-4 NA 14 TRBV27 TGTGCCAGCAGTTTTGGGCAGGGTCGTGAAAAACTGTTTTTT CASSFGQGREKLFF
NA TRBJ2-3 TRBD1 16 TRBV5-1 TGCGCCAGCAGCATGGGGACAGGGGGAATCACAGATACGCAGTATTTT CASSMGTGGITDTQYF
NA TRBJ2-7 NA 16 TRBV4-2 TGTGCCAGCAGCCAAGACTTCCCGCAGGCCCTCTACGAGCAGTACTTC CASSQDFPQALYEQYF
NA TRBJ1-1 TRBD1 13 TRBV30 TGTGCCTGGTCAACGACAGGGGGAGCTGAAGCTTTCTTT CAWSTTGGAEAFF
NA TRBJ2-5 NA 14 TRBV5-4 TGTGCCAGCAGCTCGGTACTCGCTAAAGAGACCCAGTACTTC CASSSVLAKETQYF
NA TRBJ1-1 NA 14 TRBV5-1 TGCGCCAGCAGCTTGAGGGGAATGAACACTGAAGCTTTCTTT CASSLRGMNTEAFF
NA TRBJ1-1 NA 14 TRBV27 TGTGCCAGCAGTTTTGGCAGCGTGAACACTGAAGCTTTCTTT CASSFGSVNTEAFF
NA TRBJ2-7 TRBD1 16 TRBV5-4 TGTGCCAGCACCTTAACCCAGGGACAGGGTACCTACGAGCAGTACTTC CASTLTQGQGTYEQYF
NA TRBJ2-4 NA 12 TRBV2 TGTGCCAGCAACGTAGTCCCGAACATTCAGTACTTC CASNVVPNIQYF
once TRBJ2-7 TRBD1 13 TRBV7-3 TGTGCCAGCAGCCCCGGACAGGGAAGAGGGCAGTACTTC CASSPGQGRGQYF
NA TRBJ2-7 TRBD2 14 TRBV15 TGTGCCACCAGCAGAGAAGCGGGATCCTACGAGCAGTACTTC CATSREAGSYEQYF
NA TRBJ2-7 NA 15 TRBV9 TGTGCCAGCAGCGTAGAAGGCCTCGCGGGATACGAGCAGTACTTC CASSVEGLAGYEQYF
NA TRBJ2-5 NA 15 TRBV28 TGTGCCAGTTCTAGTAGTGGGGCAGACCAAGAGACCCAGTACTTC CASSSSGADQETQYF
NA TRBJ2-7 TRBD1 11 TRBV7-9 TGTGCCAGCAGCTCGGGACAGGCTGAGTTGTTC CASSSGQAELF
NA TRBJ2-3 NA 14 TRBV10-3 TGTGCCATCAGTGAGTCAACAGGGTCAGATACGCAGTATTTT CAISESTGSDTQYF
few TRBJ2-7 TRBD2 14 TRBV5-1 TGCGCCAGCAGCCCTAATAGCGGGAGATACGAGCAGTACTTC CASSPNSGRYEQYF
NA TRBJ1-2 TRBD1 17 TRBV10-3 TGTGCCATCAGTGAGTCGACAGGGTTGGGGTCTAACTATGGCTACACCTTC CAISESTGLGSNYGYTF
NA TRBJ1-4 NA 13 TRBV19 TGTGCCAGTAGTACTCAGGTTAATGAAAAACTGTTTTTT CASSTQVNEKLFF
NA TRBJ1-2 TRBD1 15 TRBV6-5 TGTGCCAGCAGTCCCAGGACGGGACAGGCCTATGGCTACACCTTC CASSPRTGQAYGYTF
NA TRBJ1-3 NA 19 TRBV7-4 TGTGCCAGTCAGCGAGGAGTCCGGAGGGCTACTCTCTCTGGAAACACCATATATTTT CASQRGVRRATLSGNTIYF
NA TRBJ2-2 NA 14 TRBV2 TGTGCCAGCAGGGGAGTGGTAGGGACCGGGGAGCTGTTTTTT CASRGVVGTGELFF
few TRBJ2-5 TRBD2 15 TRBV11-2 TGTGCCAGCAGCGGTCGGGGGGGACAAGAAGAGACCCAGTACTTC CASSGRGGQEETQYF
NA TRBJ2-1 NA 15 TRBV5-1 TGCGCCAGCAGCCTTAACTCGGGGAACTACAATGAGCAGTTCTTC CASSLNSGNYNEQFF
NA TRBJ2-5 TRBD1 17 TRBV5-4 TGTGCCAGCAGCTTGATGCTCAGACAGGGGGCTTGGGAGACCCAGTACTTC CASSLMLRQGAWETQYF
NA TRBJ2-7 TRBD2 16 TRBV11-2 TGTGCCAGCAGCCAAGATCGCCAGCGGGGGGGCTACGAGCAGTACTTC CASSQDRQRGGYEQYF
once TRBJ2-7 NA 13 TRBV12-5 TGTGCTAGTGGTTTTGGGAGCTCCTACGAGCAGTACTTC CASGFGSSYEQYF
NA TRBJ1-1 NA 13 TRBV15 TGTGCCACCAGCAGAGATCTGTACACTGAAGCTTTCTTT CATSRDLYTEAFF
NA TRBJ2-7 NA 14 TRBV6-4 TGTGCCAGCAGTGACCGACTAGGAGGGCTCGAGCAGTACTTC CASSDRLGGLEQYF
NA TRBJ1-1 TRBD1 14 TRBV13 TGTGCCAGCAGCGGAGGACAGGGTCGGACTGAAGCTTTCTTT CASSGGQGRTEAFF
NA TRBJ1-5 TRBD1 17 TRBV7-2 TGTGCCAGCAGCTTCGGTTACAGGGGGCGCGGGAATCAGCCCCAGCATTTT CASSFGYRGRGNQPQHF
once TRBJ2-7 NA 13 TRBV15 TGTGCCACCAGCGGAGGGGCCTACTACGAGCAGTACTTC CATSGGAYYEQYF
NA TRBJ1-2 NA 14 TRBV5-1 TGCGCCAGCAGCTTGGCCGCGTCGAGAGGGGGCTACACCTTC CASSLAASRGGYTF
NA TRBJ2-7 TRBD2 15 TRBV5-1 TGCGCCAGCAGCTTGGGGACTAGCGACTACTACGAGCAGTACTTC CASSLGTSDYYEQYF
NA TRBJ2-1 TRBD2 15 TRBV7-9 TGTGCCAGCAGCCGGACTAGCGGGAATTACAATGAGCAGTTCTTC CASSRTSGNYNEQFF
NA TRBJ1-1 TRBD1 15 TRBV11-2 TGTGCCAGCAGCTTAGTCCAGGGGGCGAACACTGAAGCTTTCTTT CASSLVQGANTEAFF
NA TRBJ2-7 TRBD1 15 TRBV5-1 TGCGCCAGCAGCCCAGGGACAGTAACCCCTACCGAGCAGTACTTC CASSPGTVTPTEQYF
NA TRBJ2-5 NA 14 TRBV5-1 TGCGCCAGCAGCGGCGACAGTGACCAAGAGACCCAGTACTTC CASSGDSDQETQYF
NA TRBJ2-5 NA 13 TRBV4-1 TGCGCCAGCAGCCGCGGTTATGGGGAGACCCAGTACTTC CASSRGYGETQYF
NA TRBJ1-6 NA 13 TRBV27 TGTGCCAGCAGTAACAGGGTTTATTCACCCCTCCACTTT CASSNRVYSPLHF
NA TRBJ1-1 TRBD1 14 TRBV6-4 TGTGCCAGCAGCGAAACAGGGGCGAGCACTGAAGCTTTCTTT CASSETGASTEAFF
few TRBJ2-1 TRBD1 15 TRBV5-5 TGTGCCAGCAGCTTGGTGATCAGGGGGCGGAATGAGCAGTTCTTC CASSLVIRGRNEQFF
NA TRBJ2-5 TRBD2 12 TRBV11-2 TGTGCCAGCAGTCCCGGGGGGGAGGCCCAGTACTTC CASSPGGEAQYF
few TRBJ2-2 NA 12 TRBV7-6 TGTGCCAGCAGCCCTAGGTCGGCGGAGCTGTTTTTT CASSPRSAELFF
few TRBJ2-7 NA 14 TRBV27 TGTGCCAGCAGGATTGGCGGAGTGTCGTACGAGCAGTACTTC CASRIGGVSYEQYF
NA TRBJ1-1 NA 14 TRBV28 TGTGCCAGCAGTTTAGAAGGGGCGGGGACTGAAGCTTTCTTT CASSLEGAGTEAFF
NA TRBJ2-7 TRBD1 14 TRBV2 TGTGCCAGCAGGGACAGGGGTAGTTCCTACGAGCAGTACTTC CASRDRGSSYEQYF
NA TRBJ2-5 NA 15 TRBV6-6 TGTGCCAGCAGTTACGGCGCAGGGTCGGGAGAGACCCAGTACTTC CASSYGAGSGETQYF